The clone carrying this TCR beta chain was counted a few times. Its matching antigen is unknown. The data are from a study of T cell repertoires in cytomegalovirus infection. Overall study: Public TCR beta signatures were indicative of both CMV infection and a matching HLA type. Study findings and constraints: HLA-C-restricted CMV clonotypes gave the most frequent clonotype in two of eight donors. Carriers of CMV plus the relevant HLA were identified by cumulative public TCR beta family frequency.

V dropped 0 bases and J dropped 1 base, with 12 bases sitting between them. Per germline, CDR1 SGHVS and CDR2 FQNEAQ. The CDR3 contains 16 residues. TCRdb recomputed calls from the reads with MiXCR, one row per CDR3 protein. The sample shows about 310,000 distinct CDR3 sequences, more than 20% of them seen only once. The receptor was derived from a human donor in good health (CMV status not recorded). Some clones in this sample may be carry-over from other donors' samples. The sample here was cultured PBMCs, taken from culture after CMV antigen stimulation. The rearrangement uses TRBV7-8 and TRBJ1-1; D is uncertain. The CDR3 sequence: CASSLALVGENTEAFF. The CDR3 DNA sequence: TGTGCCAGCAGCTTAGCGCTGGTTGGGGAGAACACTGAAGCTTTCTTT.